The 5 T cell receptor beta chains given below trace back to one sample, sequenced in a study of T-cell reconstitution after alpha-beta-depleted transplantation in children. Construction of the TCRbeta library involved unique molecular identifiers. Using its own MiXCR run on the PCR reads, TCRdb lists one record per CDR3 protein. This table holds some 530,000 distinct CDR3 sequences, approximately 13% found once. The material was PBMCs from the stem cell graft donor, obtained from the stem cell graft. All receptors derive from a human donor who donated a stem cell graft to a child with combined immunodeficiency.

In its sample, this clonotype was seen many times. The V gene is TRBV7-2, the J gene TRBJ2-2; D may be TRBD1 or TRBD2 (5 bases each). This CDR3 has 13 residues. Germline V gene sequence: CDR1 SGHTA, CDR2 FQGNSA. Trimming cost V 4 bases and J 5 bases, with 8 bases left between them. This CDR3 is CASSYWGTGELFF. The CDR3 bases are TGTGCCAGCAGCTACTGGGGGACCGGGGAGCTGTTTTTT.

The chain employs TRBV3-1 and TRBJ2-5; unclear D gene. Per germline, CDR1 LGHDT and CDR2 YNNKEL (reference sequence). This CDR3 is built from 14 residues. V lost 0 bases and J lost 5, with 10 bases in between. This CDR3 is CASSQEGGPETQYF. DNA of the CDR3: TGTGCCAGCAGCCAAGAGGGCGGCCCGGAGACCCAGTACTTC.

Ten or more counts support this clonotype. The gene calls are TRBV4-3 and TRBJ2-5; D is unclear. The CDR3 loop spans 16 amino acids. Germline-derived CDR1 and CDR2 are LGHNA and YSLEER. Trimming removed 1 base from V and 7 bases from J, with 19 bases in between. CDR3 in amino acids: CASSQAVATTRRTQYF. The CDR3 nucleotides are TGCGCCAGCAGCCAAGCGGTCGCAACAACCAGGAGGACCCAGTACTTC.

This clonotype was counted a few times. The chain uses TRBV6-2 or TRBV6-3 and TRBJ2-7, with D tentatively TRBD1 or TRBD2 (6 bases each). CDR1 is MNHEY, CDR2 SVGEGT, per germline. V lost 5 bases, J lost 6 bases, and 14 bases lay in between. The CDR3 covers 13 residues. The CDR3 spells CASSAGQESEQYF. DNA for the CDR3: TGTGCCAGCAGTGCGGGACAAGAATCCGAGCAGTACTTC.

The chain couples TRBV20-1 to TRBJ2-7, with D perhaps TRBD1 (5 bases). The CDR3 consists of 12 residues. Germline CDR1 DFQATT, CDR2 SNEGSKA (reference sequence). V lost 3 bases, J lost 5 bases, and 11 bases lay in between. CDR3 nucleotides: TGCAGTGCTAGCACAGGCCCCCACGAGCAGTACTTC. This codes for CSASTGPHEQYF.